One and the same sample provided the 31 T cell receptor beta chains below, sequenced in a study of spatial heterogeneity in lung cancer. Study results and limitations: Counts that tracked tumor mutation counts were those of expanded intratumoral alpha and beta TCRs.

MiXCR, run by TCRdb on the 5' RACE reads, gives a single entry per CDR3 protein. Among about 3,000 distinct CDR3 sequences listed, 17% were seen once. Time point of the sample: sample taken at primary tumor resection. These TCRs are of unknown antigen specificity. The sample in question was lung tumor tissue, obtained at surgery. These receptors originate from a male donor with early-stage non-small cell lung cancer.

On this clonotype: A library made for alpha chains picked up this beta chain off target, so its size means little. This rearrangement joins TRBV5-4 to TRBJ2-3; 8 nucleotides match TRBD2. The length of the CDR3 is 16 residues. Germline-derived CDR1 and CDR2 are SGHNT and YYREEE (reference sequence). V trimming: 3 bases; J trimming: 2 bases; junction bases outside the gene matches: 8. The CDR3 region has the DNA TGTGCCAGCAGCTCCCGAGGTAGCGGGGCCACAGATACGCAGTATTTT. Translated: CASSSRGSGATDTQYF. The variable domain in full, with the rest retrieved from reference TRBV5-4 and TRBJ2-3, is ETGVTQSPTHLIKTRGQQVTLRCSSQSGHNTVSWYQQALGQGPQFIFQYYREEENGRGNFPPRFSGLQFPNYSSELNVNALELDDSALYLCASSSRGSGATDTQYFGPGTRLTVL.

This clonotype was seen a handful of times. This beta chain is a stray sequence in a library constructed for alpha chains; its clone size is not meaningful. The rearrangement uses TRBV4-1 and TRBJ2-4; D not certain. V was clipped by 0 bases and J by 9 bases, with 6 bases between them. The CDR3 has 12 amino acids. In germline, CDR1 is MGHRA, CDR2 YSYEKL. CDR3 in DNA: TGCGCCAGCAGCCAAGAATGGAGCATTCAGTACTTC. Translation: CASSQEWSIQYF.

By its share, this clonotype is medium-sized (0.01 to 0.1%). As an off-target read in a library built for alpha chains, this beta chain has a frequency of little significance. The CDR3 DNA is TGTGCCAGCAGTTACCAGGCAGGGGGCAATCAGCCCCAGCATTTT. Protein: CASSYQAGGNQPQHF. The chain recombines TRBV6-6 with TRBJ1-5; D is possibly TRBD1 (6 bases). The ends were cut back, 2 bases at V and 2 bases at J, with 10 bases in the middle. The CDR3 is made up of 15 amino acids. The germline V gene has CDR1 MNHNY and CDR2 SVGAGI (reference sequence).

This clonotype is classed as medium-sized. This beta chain slipped into a library made for alpha chains as a stray read, so its size is not meaningful. The chain employs TRBV6-4 and TRBJ1-2, with TRBD1 matching over 7 bases. Germline V CDR1 and CDR2: MRHNA, SNTAGT. This CDR3 spans 14 amino acids. The J segment lost 2 bases and the V segment lost 6 bases, leaving 6 bases of the junction unmatched. CDR3 in DNA: TGTGCCAGCAGCCGGGACAGTAGAAACTATGGCTACACCTTC. Amino acids: CASSRDSRNYGYTF.

This clonotype is hyperexpanded. This beta chain was picked up by a library intended for alpha chains and is off target, so its count carries little meaning. The rearrangement joins TRBV20-1 to TRBJ2-1, with TRBD1 matching 7 bases. Trimming removed 5 bases from V and 10 bases from J; junction bases left unmatched: 8. The CDR3 consists of 12 residues. Germline assignment: CDR1 DFQATT and CDR2 SNEGSKA (reference sequence). In DNA form, the CDR3 reads TGCAGTGCTCCGACAGGGAGAGGCGAGCAGTTCTTC. It codes for CSAPTGRGEQFF.

By share, this clonotype ranks as large. Within a library made for alpha chains, this beta chain is off target, and its count is uninformative. The J gene is TRBJ2-1, the V gene TRBV20-1; tentative D call: TRBD2 (6 bases). Trimming pared 5 bases from V and 7 bases from J, leaving 18 bases between. Germline V gene data show CDR1 as DFQATT and CDR2 as SNEGSKA (reference sequence). The CDR3 runs 14 residues. Here the CDR3 DNA reads TGCAGTGCTCCGGGGACTGCGTTTGAGAATGAGCAGTTCTTC. It translates to CSAPGTAFENEQFF.

With regard to this clonotype: This beta chain represents an off-target read in a library built for alpha chains; its size is of limited meaning. The chain uses TRBV7-9 and TRBJ2-7; D gene ambiguous. The CDR3 runs 13 residues. V was shortened by 0 bases and J by 4 bases, with 7 bases between the two germline ends. CDR1 SEHNR and CDR2 FQNEAQ come from the germline V gene (reference sequence). CDR3 in amino acids: CASSLAERYEQYF. CDR3 DNA: TGTGCCAGCAGCTTAGCTGAGCGTTACGAGCAGTACTTC.

Worth noting for this clonotype: In a library made to pick up alpha chains, this beta chain is a stray read with a size that means little. The rearrangement joins TRBV20-1 to TRBJ2-7, with 13 bases lining up with TRBD2. The germline V gene encodes CDR1 DFQATT and CDR2 SNEGSKA (reference sequence). This CDR3 region has 14 residues. The V segment lost 5 bases and the J segment 2 bases; nucleotides outside the gene matches: 3. The CDR3, as DNA: TGCAGTGCTTCGACTAGCGGGGGGCCCTACGAGCAGTACTTC. Protein product: CSASTSGGPYEQYF.

This clonotype is medium-sized in the sample. Little can be read into the size of this beta chain, an off-target read in a library designed for alpha chains. The chain recombines TRBV18 with TRBJ2-1, with D perhaps TRBD2 (6 bases). V was shortened by 3 bases and J by 0 bases, with 18 bases between the two germline ends. Germline V gene sequence: CDR1 KGHSH, CDR2 LQKENI. The length of the CDR3 is 18 residues. CDR3 nucleotides: TGTGCCAGCTCACCTCTAAGTCTCGGGGGAAGCTCCTACAATGAGCAGTTCTTC. Its protein product is CASSPLSLGGSSYNEQFF. Complete variable domain (other parts from reference TRBV18 and TRBJ2-1): NAGVMQNPRHLVRRRGQEARLRCSPMKGHSHVYWYRQLPEEGLKFMVYLQKENIIDESGMPKERFSAEFPKEGPSILRIQQVVRGDSAAYFCASSPLSLGGSSYNEQFFGPGTRLTVL.

As for this clonotype: Since the library was made to target alpha chains, this beta chain is a stray read and its abundance is not meaningful. J is TRBJ2-5 and V is TRBV7-9; TRBD1 matches at 8 bases. Trimming removed 4 bases from V and 4 bases from J; junction bases left unmatched: 8. Germline-derived CDR1 and CDR2 are SEHNR and FQNEAQ (reference sequence). The CDR3 spans 15 residues. The CDR3 nucleotides are TGTGCCAGCAGCTCATCCGACAGGGGTGGAGAGACCCAGTACTTC. Protein product: CASSSSDRGGETQYF.

This clonotype counts as medium-sized. With the library built for alpha chains, this beta chain is off target and its frequency is not meaningful. The genes are TRBV4-3 and TRBJ1-6; D is unresolved. Trimming removed 1 base at V and 13 bases at J, with 17 bases between. Looked up from germline, CDR1 is LGHNA and CDR2 is YSLEER. This CDR3 has 15 residues. DNA for the CDR3: TGCGCCAGCAGCCAAGTGATGGTCGGAGGGTTTCCCCTCCACTTT. It translates to CASSQVMVGGFPLHF.

This clonotype was observed at least ten times. Since it is a stray read in a library aimed at alpha chains, this beta chain has a size that is not meaningful. The rearrangement joins TRBV19 to TRBJ2-2; tentatively, D is TRBD1 (5 bases). Germline V CDR1 and CDR2: LNHDA, SQIVND (reference sequence). V was shortened by 7 bases and J by 2 bases, with 11 bases between the two germline ends. The CDR3 consists of 14 residues. CDR3 protein: CASMGRANTGELFF. CDR3 sequence (DNA): TGTGCCAGTATGGGCAGGGCCAACACCGGGGAGCTGTTTTTT.

A word on this clonotype: As an off-target read in a library built for alpha chains, this beta chain has a frequency of little significance. The chain carries TRBV19 and TRBJ2-7; D is unresolved. The CDR3 is 11 amino acids. Germline CDR1 and CDR2: LNHDA and SQIVND (reference sequence). Trimming left V 10 bases short and J 3 bases short, with 10 bases between. The CDR3 region has the DNA TGTGCCACCCAGTGGGGCTACGAGCAGTACTTC. This sequence encodes CATQWGYEQYF.

This clonotype was observed many times. This beta chain came through as a stray read in a library set up for alpha chains, and its size says little. The chain links TRBV24-1 to TRBJ2-1; TRBD2 aligns across 9 bases. There are 15 residues in the CDR3. The germline V gene has CDR1 KGHDR and CDR2 SFDVKD. Trimming at V came to 5 bases and at J to 7 bases, leaving 8 bases not matched to a gene. CDR3 nucleotide sequence: TGTGCCACCAGTGGCGGTAGCGGGAGAGGTAATGAGCAGTTCTTC. Its translation: CATSGGSGRGNEQFF.

This clonotype occurred many times. This beta chain slipped into a library made for alpha chains as a stray read, so its size is not meaningful. The CDR3 region has the DNA TGTGCCAGCAGCCAAGGAGCAGGGACCAATCAGCCCCAGCATTTT. Protein product: CASSQGAGTNQPQHF. The V gene is TRBV3-1, the J gene TRBJ1-5, with D possibly matching TRBD1 (5 bases). This CDR3 comprises 15 residues. The germline V gene has CDR1 LGHDT and CDR2 YNNKEL (reference sequence). Trimming removed 1 base at V and 3 bases at J, with 10 bases between.

This clonotype is classed as large. Because the library targeted alpha chains, this beta chain is an off-target read whose size means little. V gene TRBV20-1 combines with J gene TRBJ2-4; tentatively, D is TRBD1 (6 bases). V dropped 6 bases and J dropped 8 bases, with 17 bases sitting between them. CDR3 size: 13 residues. Per the germline V gene, CDR1 is DFQATT and CDR2 is SNEGSKA (reference sequence). CDR3 DNA sequence: TGCAGTGCCGAGCAGGGGTATGGTTACATTCAGTACTTC. Its translation: CSAEQGYGYIQYF.

This clonotype is medium-sized by share. This beta chain is a stray sequence in a library constructed for alpha chains; its clone size is not meaningful. The chain links TRBV6-1 to TRBJ2-1; the D is unclear. There are 15 residues in the CDR3. Germline-derived CDR1 and CDR2 are MNHNS and SASEGT. Trimming removed 3 bases from V and 0 bases from J, with 9 bases in between. CDR3 sequence: CASSDGTSSYNEQFF. In DNA, the CDR3 is TGTGCCAGCAGTGACGGCACAAGCTCCTACAATGAGCAGTTCTTC.

This clonotype was observed many times. A library prepared for alpha chains yielded this beta chain as an off-target read; its size is of little meaning. The rearrangement joins TRBV20-1 to TRBJ1-4; 11 nucleotides match TRBD1. The trim removed 1 base at V and 5 bases at J, leaving 0 bases unmatched. This CDR3 is 14 amino acids long. Germline V CDR1 and CDR2: DFQATT, SNEGSKA (reference sequence). The chain's CDR3 is CSARGDRGNEKLFF. In DNA form, the CDR3 reads TGCAGTGCTAGAGGGGACAGGGGGAATGAAAAACTGTTTTTT.

Ten or more counts support this clonotype. A library prepared for alpha chains yielded this beta chain as an off-target read; its size is of little meaning. This chain connects TRBV7-9 to TRBJ2-7; 7 nucleotides match TRBD2. The germline V gene has CDR1 SEHNR and CDR2 FQNEAQ (reference sequence). Trimming at V came to 2 bases and at J to 2 bases, leaving 3 bases not matched to a gene. CDR3 length: 14 residues. The CDR3 reads CASSLTGGTYEQYF. The CDR3 region has the DNA TGTGCCAGCAGCTTAACCGGGGGGACCTACGAGCAGTACTTC.

This clonotype is deemed medium-sized. Since the library was made to target alpha chains, this beta chain is a stray read and its abundance is not meaningful. The chain carries TRBV10-1 and TRBJ2-1, with a weak D call TRBD2 (6 bases). This CDR3 contains 15 residues. CDR1 is WNHNN, CDR2 SYGVQD, per germline (reference sequence). Trimming stripped 3 bases from V and 8 bases from J, with 17 bases between. CDR3 bases: TGCGCCAGCAGTGATTCCCGGGAGCCTGGGGATGAGCAGTTCTTC. It is translated as CASSDSREPGDEQFF.

This clonotype showed up just a few times. This beta chain appears as a stray read in a library generated for alpha chains; its size is not informative. The chain combines TRBV24-1 with TRBJ2-3, with D possibly matching TRBD1 (6 bases). V lost 1 base and J lost 0, with 7 bases in between. Germline lookup yields CDR1 KGHDR and CDR2 SFDVKD. The CDR3 is 15 residues long. The CDR3 coding sequence is TGTGCCACCAGTGATTTCGACAGGAGCACAGATACGCAGTATTTT. This gives the protein CATSDFDRSTDTQYF.

This clonotype was counted between two and nine times. A library made for alpha chains picked up this beta chain off target, so its size means little. The CDR3 spells CASTRTGGEQYF. In DNA form, the CDR3 reads TGTGCCAGCACCCGGACAGGGGGCGAGCAGTACTTC. The chain employs TRBV6-5 and TRBJ2-7, with 10 bases identical to TRBD1. Germline V gives CDR1 MNHEY, CDR2 SVGAGI. The trim removed 7 bases at V and 6 bases at J, leaving 3 bases unmatched. The CDR3 has 12 residues.

This clonotype is categorized as medium-sized (0.01 to 0.1%). This beta chain is an off-target read within a library intended for alpha chains, so its frequency means little. This rearrangement joins TRBV10-2 to TRBJ2-1; 10 bases fit TRBD2. Germline V gene lookup returns CDR1 WSHSY and CDR2 SAAADI. The J segment lost 6 bases and the V segment lost 4 bases, leaving 3 bases of the junction unmatched. The CDR3 totals 14 residues. The CDR3 reads CASSAGTSVNEQFF. In DNA, the CDR3 is TGCGCCAGCAGTGCCGGGACTAGCGTCAATGAGCAGTTCTTC.

About this clonotype: A library prepared for alpha chains yielded this beta chain as an off-target read; its size is of little meaning. CDR3 bases: TGCGCCAGCAGCGGGGGACAGGGTGAGGTCGAGCAGTACTTC. Amino acids: CASSGGQGEVEQYF. The chain employs TRBV5-1 and TRBJ2-7, with TRBD1 matching 9 bases. Germline-derived CDR1 and CDR2 are SGHRS and YFSETQ. V trimming: 4 bases; J trimming: 6 bases; junction bases outside the gene matches: 8. The CDR3 covers 14 residues.

This clonotype was seen once. This beta chain is an unintended read in a library built for alpha chains; its size means little. This sequence joins TRBV13 and TRBJ2-7; no firm D call. The CDR3 sequence is 13 residues long. V was cut by 0 bases and J by 6 bases, with 9 bases left in between. Germline V lookup: CDR1 PRHDT, CDR2 FYEKMQ (reference sequence). CDR3 sequence reads: CASSLGAFGEQYF. The DNA for the CDR3 is TGTGCCAGCAGCTTAGGGGCATTCGGCGAGCAGTACTTC.

This clonotype was detected many times. With the library built for alpha chains, this beta chain is off target and its frequency is not meaningful. The V and J genes are TRBV10-3 and TRBJ1-5, with D maybe TRBD1 (5 bases). V was trimmed by 4 bases and J by 3 bases, leaving 10 bases between them. The CDR3 loop spans 14 amino acids. The germline gives CDR1 ENHRY, CDR2 SYGVKD. CDR3 bases: TGTGCCATCAGTGCCCCAGGGACCAATCAGCCCCAGCATTTT. It yields the protein CAISAPGTNQPQHF.

This clonotype was detected a few times. Since it is a stray read in a library aimed at alpha chains, this beta chain has a size that is not meaningful. The V gene is TRBV5-1, the J gene TRBJ2-3; D is unclear. The CDR3 has 15 residues. Deletions cut 0 bases from V and 0 bases from J, with 8 bases between. Germline V gene lookup returns CDR1 SGHRS and CDR2 YFSETQ. CDR3 DNA: TGCGCCAGCAGCTTGGCGGCGAAGAGCACAGATACGCAGTATTTT. Translation gives CASSLAAKSTDTQYF. Filled out from reference TRBV5-1 and TRBJ2-3, the complete variable domain reads KAGVTQTPRYLIKTRGQQVTLSCSPISGHRSVSWYQQTPGQGLQFLFEYFSETQRNKGNFPGRFSGRQFSNSRSEMNVSTLELGDSALYLCASSLAAKSTDTQYFGPGTRLTVL.

By its share, this clonotype is medium-sized. The size of this beta chain means little, since it is a stray read in a library made for alpha chains. The CDR3 spells CASSHPLTGSYGYTF. CDR3 sequence (DNA): TGTGCCAGCAGTCACCCCCTGACAGGGTCCTATGGCTACACCTTC. The chain recombines TRBV6-5 with TRBJ1-2; 7 positions agree with TRBD1. Germline V gene lookup returns CDR1 MNHEY and CDR2 SVGAGI. Germline trimming cut 5 bases from V and 4 bases from J; bases unmatched to any gene: 10. The CDR3 has 15 amino acids.

This clonotype counts as medium-sized (0.01 to 0.1%). This beta chain lies outside the target of a library built for alpha chains; its clone size means little. V usage is TRBV6-2 or TRBV6-3 and J usage is TRBJ2-1, with D possibly being TRBD1 or TRBD2 (5 bases each). CDR1 and CDR2 from the germline V gene are MNHEY and SVGEGT. The CDR3 runs 13 residues. Trimming removed 7 bases at V and 8 bases at J, with 15 bases between. This CDR3 reads CASTGTRADEQFF. CDR3 coding DNA: TGTGCCAGCACCGGGACCCGCGCGGATGAGCAGTTCTTC.

Relative to its sample, this clonotype is medium-sized. The library was designed around alpha chains, so this beta chain is a stray read whose abundance carries little weight. J is TRBJ2-1 and V is TRBV11-2; possibly TRBD2 for D (6 bases). The CDR3 is 13 amino acids. Germline-derived CDR1 and CDR2 are SGHAT and FQNNGV. Trimming took off 4 bases at V and 5 bases at J, with 9 bases between the two ends. The CDR3, as DNA: TGTGCCAGCAGCTCCGGACTAAACAATGAGCAGTTCTTC. Residues: CASSSGLNNEQFF.

This clonotype was counted between two and nine times. With the library built for alpha chains, this beta chain is off target and its frequency is not meaningful. J is TRBJ1-1 and V is TRBV5-1; a possible D gene is TRBD1 (6 bases). Germline V gene sequence: CDR1 SGHRS, CDR2 YFSETQ. V lost 4 bases and J lost 10, with 20 bases in between. This CDR3 comprises 14 residues. The CDR3 sequence is CASSLRRDTERAFF. For the CDR3, the DNA is TGCGCCAGCAGCCTCCGACGGGACACAGAACGAGCTTTCTTT.